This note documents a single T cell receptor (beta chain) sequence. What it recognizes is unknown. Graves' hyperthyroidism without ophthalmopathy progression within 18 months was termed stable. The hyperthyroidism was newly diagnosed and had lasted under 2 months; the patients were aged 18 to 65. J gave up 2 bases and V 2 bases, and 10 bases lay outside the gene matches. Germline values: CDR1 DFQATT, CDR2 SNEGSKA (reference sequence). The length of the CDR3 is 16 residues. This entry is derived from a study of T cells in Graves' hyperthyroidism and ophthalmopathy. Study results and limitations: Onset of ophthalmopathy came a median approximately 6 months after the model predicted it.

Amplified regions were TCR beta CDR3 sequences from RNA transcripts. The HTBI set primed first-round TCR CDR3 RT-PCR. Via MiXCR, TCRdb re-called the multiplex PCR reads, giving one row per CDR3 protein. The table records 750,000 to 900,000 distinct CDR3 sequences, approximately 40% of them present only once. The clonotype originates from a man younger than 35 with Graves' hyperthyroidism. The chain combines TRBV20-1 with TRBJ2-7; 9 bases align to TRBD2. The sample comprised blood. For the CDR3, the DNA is TGCAGTGCTAGACCACATAGCGGGGGCCTTCCCTACGAGCAGTACTTC. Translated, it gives CSARPHSGGLPYEQYF.